The rows below give T cell receptor beta chains drawn from one sample of a study of cytomegalovirus exposure and HLA in healthy donors. Produced via immunoSEQ multiplex PCR; TCRdb's table is partial and in-frame only. The data contain some 130,000 clones, over 60% of them seen just once; the ten biggest clones take up roughly 2%. What was sequenced was PBMCs. These receptors came from a young man in good health and CMV-seronegative. The conserved cysteine and the conserved F or W are not part of the CDR3 here. Each record gives: V gene, J gene, CDR3 protein.

v_call: TRBV19
j_call: TRBJ2-7
cdr3_aa: ASSTGGNPYEQY

v_call: TRBV11-2
j_call: TRBJ1-6
cdr3_aa: ASSWDRGSSYNSPLH

v_call: TRBV28
j_call: TRBJ2-1
cdr3_aa: ASLHGTGVGEQF

v_call: TRBV5-1
j_call: TRBJ1-4
cdr3_aa: ASRQGDNEKLF

v_call: TRBV15
j_call: TRBJ1-3
cdr3_aa: ATSRDPSFGNTIY

v_call: TRBV14
j_call: TRBJ2-1
cdr3_aa: ASSQKGGGSYNEQF

v_call: TRBV7-8
j_call: TRBJ1-4
cdr3_aa: ASSLDEEINEKLF

v_call: TRBV30
j_call: TRBJ2-3
cdr3_aa: AWSDGGRAGTQY

v_call: TRBV19
j_call: TRBJ2-3
cdr3_aa: ATSPAGPSDTQY

v_call: TRBV7-8
j_call: TRBJ2-3
cdr3_aa: ASSLVRGRADTQY

v_call: TRBV14
j_call: TRBJ2-2
cdr3_aa: ASSQVRGQSTGELF

v_call: TRBV7-2
j_call: TRBJ1-1
cdr3_aa: ASSRGGTEAF

v_call: TRBV5-1
j_call: TRBJ1-5
cdr3_aa: ASSPSGGGQPQH

v_call: TRBV27
j_call: TRBJ2-5
cdr3_aa: ASPGGARETQY

v_call: TRBV4-3
j_call: TRBJ1-2
cdr3_aa: ASSQAPGQGPSGGYT

v_call: TRBV7-9
j_call: TRBJ2-7
cdr3_aa: ASSARTGISYEQY

v_call: TRBV19
j_call: TRBJ1-2
cdr3_aa: ASSGRGWNYGYT

v_call: TRBV4-3
j_call: TRBJ2-3
cdr3_aa: ASSPYPSGSTDTQY

v_call: TRBV28
j_call: TRBJ2-7
cdr3_aa: ASSGGQAVSYEQY

v_call: TRBV5-1
j_call: TRBJ2-3
cdr3_aa: ASSSSRTSATDTQY

v_call: TRBV18
j_call: TRBJ2-5
cdr3_aa: ASSLPGQGETQY

v_call: TRBV10-2
j_call: TRBJ1-1
cdr3_aa: ASSESRYTEAF

v_call: TRBV11-2
j_call: TRBJ2-5
cdr3_aa: ASSLGYAGDAETQY

v_call: TRBV6-1
j_call: TRBJ1-2
cdr3_aa: ASSEGSWYGYGYT

v_call: TRBV9
j_call: TRBJ2-2
cdr3_aa: ASSELVTNTGELF

v_call: TRBV2
j_call: TRBJ1-1
cdr3_aa: ASSDVWTVYTEAF

v_call: TRBV11-3
j_call: TRBJ2-2
cdr3_aa: ASSFGLAGNTGELF

v_call: TRBV30
j_call: TRBJ2-1
cdr3_aa: AWSVFLAGTYNEQF

v_call: TRBV7-2
j_call: TRBJ2-1
cdr3_aa: ASSSSGRSYNEQF

v_call: TRBV4-1
j_call: TRBJ2-1
cdr3_aa: ASSQDSHRYNEQF

v_call: TRBV2
j_call: TRBJ1-6
cdr3_aa: ASSEYGTGPNNSPLH

v_call: TRBV5-5
j_call: TRBJ2-7
cdr3_aa: ASSLQGYEQY

v_call: TRBV6-5
j_call: TRBJ1-5
cdr3_aa: ASSNRVNQPQH

v_call: TRBV15
j_call: TRBJ1-2
cdr3_aa: ATSRGGTDYGYT

v_call: TRBV11-3
j_call: TRBJ2-2
cdr3_aa: ASSWGGAYTGELF

v_call: TRBV28
j_call: TRBJ2-3
cdr3_aa: ASTIAGGDTQY